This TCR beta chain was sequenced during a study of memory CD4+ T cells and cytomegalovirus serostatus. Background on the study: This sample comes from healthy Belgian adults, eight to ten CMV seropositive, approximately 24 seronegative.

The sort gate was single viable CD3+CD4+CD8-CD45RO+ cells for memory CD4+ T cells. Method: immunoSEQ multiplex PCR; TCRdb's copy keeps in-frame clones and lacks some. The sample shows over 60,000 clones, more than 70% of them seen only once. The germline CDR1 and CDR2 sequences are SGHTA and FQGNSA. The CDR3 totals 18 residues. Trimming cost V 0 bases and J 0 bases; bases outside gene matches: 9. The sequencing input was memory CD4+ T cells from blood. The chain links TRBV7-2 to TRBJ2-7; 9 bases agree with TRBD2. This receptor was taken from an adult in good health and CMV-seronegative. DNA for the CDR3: TGTGCCAGCAGCTTAGCGCTGGTAGCGGGAGCGAACTCCTACGAGCAGTACTTC. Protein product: CASSLALVAGANSYEQYF.